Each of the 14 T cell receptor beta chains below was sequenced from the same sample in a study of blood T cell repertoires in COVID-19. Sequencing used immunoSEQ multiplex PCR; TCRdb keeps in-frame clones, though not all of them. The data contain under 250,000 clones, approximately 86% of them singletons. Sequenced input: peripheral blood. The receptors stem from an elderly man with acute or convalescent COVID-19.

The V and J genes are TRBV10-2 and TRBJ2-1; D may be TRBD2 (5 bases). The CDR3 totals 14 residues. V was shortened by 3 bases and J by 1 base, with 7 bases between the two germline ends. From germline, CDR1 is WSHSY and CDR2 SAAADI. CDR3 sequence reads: CASSDSGSYNEQFF. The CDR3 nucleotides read TGCGCCAGCAGTGACAGCGGATCCTACAATGAGCAGTTCTTC.

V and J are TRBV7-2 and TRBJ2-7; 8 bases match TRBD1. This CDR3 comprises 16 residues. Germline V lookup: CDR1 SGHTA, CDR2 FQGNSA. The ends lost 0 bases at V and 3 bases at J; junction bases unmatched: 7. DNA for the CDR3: TGTGCCAGCAGCTTAGCCCGGACAGGGTCTGACTACGAGCAGTACTTC. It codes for CASSLARTGSDYEQYF. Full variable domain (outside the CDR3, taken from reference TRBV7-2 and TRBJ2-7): GAGVSQSPSNKVTEKGKDVELRCDPISGHTALYWYRQSLGQGLEFLIYFQGNSAPDKSGLPSDRFSAERTGGSVSTLTIQRTQQEDSAVYLCASSLARTGSDYEQYFGPGTRLTVT.

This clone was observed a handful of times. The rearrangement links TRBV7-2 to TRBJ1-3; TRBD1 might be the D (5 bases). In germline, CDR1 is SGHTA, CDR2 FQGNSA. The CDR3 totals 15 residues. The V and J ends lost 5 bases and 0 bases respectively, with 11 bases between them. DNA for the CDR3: TGTGCCAGCAGCCCAATTGACAGCTCTGGAAACACCATATATTTT. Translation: CASSPIDSSGNTIYF. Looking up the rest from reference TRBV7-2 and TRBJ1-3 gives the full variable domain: GAGVSQSPSNKVTEKGKDVELRCDPISGHTALYWYRQSLGQGLEFLIYFQGNSAPDKSGLPSDRFSAERTGGSVSTLTIQRTQQEDSAVYLCASSPIDSSGNTIYFGEGSWLTVV.

The DNA of the CDR3 is TGTGCCAGCAGCAATATTATTTGTCGGTCCCAGTACTTC. This gives the protein CASSNIICRSQYF. This chain connects TRBV21-1 to TRBJ2-5; the table's D call TRBD2 went unverified against the DNA. TRBV21-1 is labeled a pseudogene. The CDR3 loop spans 13 amino acids.

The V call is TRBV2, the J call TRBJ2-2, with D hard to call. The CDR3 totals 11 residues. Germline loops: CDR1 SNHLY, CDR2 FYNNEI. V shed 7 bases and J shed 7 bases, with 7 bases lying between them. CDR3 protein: CASTRVGELFF. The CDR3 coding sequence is TGTGCCAGCACTAGAGTCGGGGAGCTGTTTTTT.

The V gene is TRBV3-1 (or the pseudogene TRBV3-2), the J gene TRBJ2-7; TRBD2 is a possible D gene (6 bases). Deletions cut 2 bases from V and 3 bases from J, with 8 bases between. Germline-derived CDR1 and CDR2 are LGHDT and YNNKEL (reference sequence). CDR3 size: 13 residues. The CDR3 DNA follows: TGTGCCAGCAGCCAAAGGGGACTCTACGAGCAGTACTTC. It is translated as CASSQRGLYEQYF.

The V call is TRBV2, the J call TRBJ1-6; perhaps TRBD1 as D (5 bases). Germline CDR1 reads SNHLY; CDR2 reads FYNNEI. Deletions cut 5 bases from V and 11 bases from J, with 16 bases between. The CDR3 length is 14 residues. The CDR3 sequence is CASSFDDSYTPLHF. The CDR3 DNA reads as TGTGCCAGCAGTTTTGACGACAGCTATACACCCCTCCACTTT.

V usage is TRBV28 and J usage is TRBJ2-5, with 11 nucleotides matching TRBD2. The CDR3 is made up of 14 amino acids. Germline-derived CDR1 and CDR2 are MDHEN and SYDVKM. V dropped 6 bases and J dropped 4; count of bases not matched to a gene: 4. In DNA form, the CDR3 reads TGTGCCAGCAGACTAGCGGGAGAAGGAGAGACCCAGTACTTC. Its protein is CASRLAGEGETQYF.

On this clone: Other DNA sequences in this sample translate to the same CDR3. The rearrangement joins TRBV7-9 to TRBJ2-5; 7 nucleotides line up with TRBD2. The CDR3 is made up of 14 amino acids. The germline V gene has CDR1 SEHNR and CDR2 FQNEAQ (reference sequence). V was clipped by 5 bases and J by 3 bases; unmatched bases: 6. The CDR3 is CASSPGLAEETQYF. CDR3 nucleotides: TGTGCCAGCAGCCCCGGGCTAGCGGAAGAGACCCAGTACTTC.

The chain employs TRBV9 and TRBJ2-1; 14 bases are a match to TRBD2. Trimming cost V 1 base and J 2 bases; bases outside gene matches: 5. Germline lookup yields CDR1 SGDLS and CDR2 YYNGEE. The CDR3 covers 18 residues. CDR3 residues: CASSVLPGLAGAYNEQFF. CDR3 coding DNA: TGTGCCAGCAGCGTATTGCCGGGACTAGCGGGAGCCTACAATGAGCAGTTCTTC.

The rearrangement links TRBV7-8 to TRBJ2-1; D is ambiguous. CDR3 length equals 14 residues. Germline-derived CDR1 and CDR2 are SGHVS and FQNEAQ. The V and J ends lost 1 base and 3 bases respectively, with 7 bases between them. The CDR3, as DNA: TGTGCCAGCAGCTTAGGACTGATCTACAATGAGCAGTTCTTC. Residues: CASSLGLIYNEQFF.

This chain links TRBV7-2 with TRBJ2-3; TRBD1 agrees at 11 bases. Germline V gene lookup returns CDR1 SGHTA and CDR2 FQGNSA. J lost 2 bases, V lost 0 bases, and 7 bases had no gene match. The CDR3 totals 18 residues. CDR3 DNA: TGTGCCAGCAGCTTAGCGGGACAGGGGGAAAGGGACACAGATACGCAGTATTTT. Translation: CASSLAGQGERDTDTQYF.

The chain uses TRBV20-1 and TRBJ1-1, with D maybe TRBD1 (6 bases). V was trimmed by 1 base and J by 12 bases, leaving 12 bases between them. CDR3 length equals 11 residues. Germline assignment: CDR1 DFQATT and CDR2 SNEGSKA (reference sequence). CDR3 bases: TGCAGTGCTAGAGTAGGGGGTTCGTCTTTCTTT. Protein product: CSARVGGSSFF.

CDR3 DNA: TGTGCCAGCAGCTTTGGGACTAGCGGGGGGAGAGATACGCAGTATTTT. This translates into CASSFGTSGGRDTQYF. This sequence joins TRBV13 and TRBJ2-3, with 15 bases that match TRBD2. V lost 3 bases, J lost 5 bases, and 3 bases stayed unmatched. CDR1 is PRHDT and CDR2 is FYEKMQ in the germline V gene (reference sequence). The CDR3 runs 16 residues.